A single sample is the source of the 7 T cell receptor beta chains below, sequenced in a study of blood T cell repertoires in COVID-19 (dated by TCRdb to 2018 to 2020). Libraries were made using the immunoSEQ multiplex PCR assay. The source is immuneACCESS, and TCRdb retained only in-frame sequences with V and J called. Part of the clones is not carried over; for the studies checked, unresolved V genes explain less than half of this, and the remainder is unexplained. The sample table contains approximately 200,000 clones; only one count was recorded for about 91% of them. Of the sample, about 4.1% falls within the top ten clones. The sequenced material came from peripheral blood. The receptors come from a young woman with acute or convalescent COVID-19.

As regards this clone: The junction departs from the called germline gene at one end, perhaps through a read error. CDR3 loop: CASSIGGGWGSEVF. The CDR3 DNA reads as TGTGCCAGTAGTATTGGGGGAGGCTGGGGGTCGGAGGTCTTC. This chain uses TRBV19 with TRBJ2-1; D may be TRBD2 (6 bases). Looked up from germline, CDR1 is LNHDA and CDR2 is SQIVND (reference sequence). There are 14 residues in the CDR3.

The V and J genes are TRBV7-9 and TRBJ2-3, with TRBD2 identical over 8 bases. With V trimmed by 1 base and J by 1 base, 10 bases remained unmatched. The CDR3 extends over 18 amino acids. Germline V gene sequence: CDR1 SEHNR, CDR2 FQNEAQ (reference sequence). The CDR3: CASSLGSGTVHGTDTQYF. The CDR3 DNA sequence: TGTGCCAGCAGCTTAGGTAGCGGGACGGTCCATGGCACAGATACGCAGTATTTT.

The rearrangement uses TRBV9 and TRBJ1-3; D unclear. Trimming removed 3 bases at V and 2 bases at J, with 12 bases between. CDR3 length equals 15 residues. Looked up from germline, CDR1 is SGDLS and CDR2 is YYNGEE. Here the CDR3 DNA reads TGTGCCAGCAGCGCAGTTGTCGGGACTGGAAACACCATATATTTT. Translation: CASSAVVGTGNTIYF.

In DNA form, the CDR3 reads TGCGCCAGCAGCTTGACCGACAGGCCGGATGGGGAACCCCTCCACTTT. Protein: CASSLTDRPDGEPLHF. The chain has TRBV5-1 and TRBJ1-6; a possible D gene is TRBD1 (6 bases). This CDR3 is 16 amino acids long. Trimming pared 1 base from V and 12 bases from J, leaving 20 bases between. CDR1 and CDR2 (germline): SGHRS, YFSETQ.

V usage is TRBV4-1 and J usage is TRBJ1-4; TRBD1 might be the D (6 bases). The CDR3 sequence is 17 residues long. Germline assignment: CDR1 MGHRA and CDR2 YSYEKL. V lost 0 bases, J lost 8 bases, and 19 bases lay in between. CDR3 DNA sequence: TGCGCCAGCAGCCAAGATCGAGTGGGGGCTCTGGGGGAAAAACTGTTTTTT. Translation: CASSQDRVGALGEKLFF.

A word on this clone: Relative to the germline gene, one junction end is altered; a read error may explain this. This chain joins TRBV6-5 and TRBJ2-3; D might be TRBD2 (6 bases). The CDR3 is 15 residues long. The germline CDR1 and CDR2 sequences are MNHEY and SVGAGI. The CDR3 DNA reads TGTGCCAGCAGTCACTCGGAGGGACCCACAGATACGCAGTATTTT. This encodes CASSHSEGPTDTQYF.

The chain links TRBV29-1 to TRBJ2-2; D not certain. Trimming took off 4 bases at V and 1 base at J, with 4 bases between the two ends. The length of the CDR3 is 12 residues. Per the germline V gene, CDR1 is SQVTM and CDR2 is ANQGSEA. The CDR3 is CSVGRNTGELFF. CDR3 coding DNA: TGCAGCGTTGGTAGGAACACCGGGGAGCTGTTTTTT.